Below are 20 T cell receptor beta chains sequenced from a single sample in a study of cytomegalovirus exposure and HLA in healthy donors. The PCR made use of 60 Vbeta and 13 Jbeta primers. Assay: immunoSEQ multiplex PCR; the TCRdb copy retains only in-frame clones and omits some. The table shows fewer than 200,000 clones, with more than 85% occurring only once. The sample consisted of PBMCs. These receptors originate from a girl under three years old in good health and CMV-seronegative.

The J gene is TRBJ1-6, the V gene TRBV5-8; TRBD1 matches at 10 bases. CDR1 and CDR2 (germline): SGHTS, YDEGEE. With V trimmed by 0 bases and J by 6 bases, 3 bases remained unmatched. The CDR3 consists of 16 residues. CDR3 loop: CASSLAGQGRNSPLHF. The CDR3 DNA reads TGTGCCAGCAGCTTGGCGGGACAGGGGCGTAATTCACCCCTCCACTTT.

This rearrangement joins TRBV9 to TRBJ1-4; perhaps TRBD1 as D (6 bases). The ends were cut back, 0 bases at V and 10 bases at J, with 10 bases in the middle. Germline assignment: CDR1 SGDLS and CDR2 YYNGEE. The CDR3 totals 13 residues. The CDR3 DNA reads TGTGCCAGCAGCGTAGAGGAAGGGGGAAAACTGTTTTTT. This translates into CASSVEEGGKLFF.

V is TRBV5-4 and J is TRBJ2-3; TRBD2 is a possible D gene (5 bases). Germline V gene sequence: CDR1 SGHNT, CDR2 YYREEE (reference sequence). Trimming left V 9 bases short and J 4 bases short, with 15 bases between. The CDR3 extends over 13 amino acids. CDR3 residues: CATSSWRADTQYF. CDR3 coding DNA: TGTGCCACGTCCTCCTGGCGGGCAGATACGCAGTATTTT.

This clone was picked up a small number of times. The chain carries TRBV30 and TRBJ1-6; D unresolved. The CDR3 is 16 amino acids. Deletions cut 1 base from V and 5 bases from J, with 15 bases between. CDR1 and CDR2 from the germline V gene are GTSNPN and SVGIG (reference sequence). CDR3 DNA sequence: TGTGCCTGGAGTGGATGGGCAGATTCTGATAATTCACCCCTCCACTTT. It translates to CAWSGWADSDNSPLHF.

In this sample, this clone turned up once. This rearrangement joins TRBV7-3 to TRBJ2-1; 10 bases are a match to TRBD1. CDR1 and CDR2 from the germline V gene are SGHTA and FQGTGA. V gave up 5 bases and J gave up 4 bases; unmatched junction bases: 5. The CDR3 has 15 amino acids. CDR3 sequence reads: CASSEGTGVYNEQFF. The CDR3 region has the DNA TGTGCCAGCAGCGAAGGGACAGGGGTGTACAATGAGCAGTTCTTC.

J is TRBJ2-7 and V is TRBV11-1; 7 nucleotides match TRBD1. The CDR3 length is 13 residues. CDR1 is SGHAT, CDR2 FQDESV, per germline (reference sequence). J lost 7 bases, V lost 3 bases, and 6 bases had no gene match. The CDR3 is CASSFRTGEEQYF. The CDR3, as DNA: TGTGCCAGCAGCTTCAGGACAGGAGAAGAGCAGTACTTC.

This sequence joins TRBV27 and TRBJ2-7, with TRBD2 as a possible D gene (7 bases). Germline V lookup: CDR1 MNHEY, CDR2 SMNVEV (reference sequence). The CDR3 runs 13 residues. Trimming removed 4 bases from V and 3 bases from J, with 10 bases in between. CDR3 residues: CASSWEGGYEQYF. The CDR3 coding sequence is TGTGCCAGCAGTTGGGAGGGGGGCTACGAGCAGTACTTC.

This chain joins TRBV27 and TRBJ2-1; 11 bases map to TRBD2. With V trimmed by 6 bases and J by 6 bases, 10 bases remained unmatched. CDR1 MNHEY and CDR2 SMNVEV come from the germline V gene (reference sequence). This CDR3 is built from 16 residues. The CDR3 here is CASRPLAGGTSNEQFF. Written as DNA, the CDR3 is TGTGCCAGCAGACCCCTAGCGGGGGGCACCTCCAATGAGCAGTTCTTC.

The CDR3 loop reads CASPINYKNTEQPQHF. The DNA for the CDR3 is TGCGCCAGCCCCATCAACTACAAAAATACTGAGCAGCCCCAGCATTTT. This sequence joins TRBV10-1 and TRBJ1-5; no clear D gene. V was pared by 8 bases and J by 7 bases, with 24 bases between. CDR1 is WNHNN and CDR2 is SYGVQD in the germline V gene (reference sequence). This CDR3 contains 16 residues.

The chain has TRBV5-1 and TRBJ1-3; D might be TRBD1 (6 bases). This CDR3 region has 15 residues. V dropped 5 bases and J dropped 0 bases, with 12 bases sitting between them. Germline V CDR1 and CDR2: SGHRS, YFSETQ. CDR3 sequence reads: CASSPTGSSGNTIYF. The CDR3 DNA is TGCGCCAGCAGTCCCACAGGGTCCTCTGGAAACACCATATATTTT. Supplemented by reference TRBV5-1 and TRBJ1-3, the full variable domain reads KAGVTQTPRYLIKTRGQQVTLSCSPISGHRSVSWYQQTPGQGLQFLFEYFSETQRNKGNFPGRFSGRQFSNSRSEMNVSTLELGDSALYLCASSPTGSSGNTIYFGEGSWLTVV.

The chain recombines TRBV5-8 with TRBJ1-5; D is perhaps TRBD1 (5 bases). Germline values: CDR1 SGHTS, CDR2 YDEGEE. This CDR3 has 17 residues. Deletions cut 1 base from V and 3 bases from J, with 17 bases between. CDR3 in amino acids: CASSLRQGGNINQPQHF. The CDR3 nucleotides read TGTGCCAGCAGCTTGAGGCAGGGTGGAAATATCAATCAGCCCCAGCATTTT.

This clone was recorded a few times. V gene TRBV5-1 combines with J gene TRBJ1-2, with D uncertain. V lost 0 bases, J lost 2 bases, and 11 bases lay in between. Germline CDR1 and CDR2: SGHRS and YFSETQ. There are 15 residues in the CDR3. The CDR3 DNA is TGCGCCAGCAGCTTGGACCTCGATCAGAACTATGGCTACACCTTC. Translated, it gives CASSLDLDQNYGYTF.

The chain uses TRBV20-1 and TRBJ2-7; TRBD2 matches 7 bases. This CDR3 is built from 11 residues. The trim removed 8 bases at V and 6 bases at J, leaving 7 bases unmatched. CDR1 is DFQATT and CDR2 is SNEGSKA in the germline V gene (reference sequence). CDR3 sequence (DNA): TGCAGTACACGGACTAGGCGCGAGCAGTACTTC. It translates to CSTRTRREQYF.

The V call is TRBV10-1, the J call TRBJ2-1; a possible D gene is TRBD2 (7 bases). The CDR3 loop spans 15 amino acids. In germline, CDR1 is WNHNN, CDR2 SYGVQD (reference sequence). Trimming pared 3 bases from V and 4 bases from J, leaving 13 bases between. The CDR3 loop is CASSEGGGIYNEQFF. The CDR3 DNA reads as TGCGCCAGCAGTGAAGGGGGGGGGATTTACAATGAGCAGTTCTTC.

DNA for the CDR3: TGTGCCAGCAGCTTAACCAGCGGATACAATGAGCAGTTCTTC. It specifies CASSLTSGYNEQFF. The V call is TRBV11-3, the J call TRBJ2-1; possibly TRBD2 for D (5 bases). The germline gives CDR1 SGHNT, CDR2 YENEEA. The V gene lost 2 bases and the J gene lost 4 bases, with 9 bases spanning the gap. This CDR3 has 14 residues.

The genes are TRBV4-3 and TRBJ2-1; D perhaps matches TRBD2 (6 bases). V was pared by 4 bases and J by 3 bases, with 22 bases between. The V gene's germline CDR1 is LGHNA and CDR2 YSLEER. CDR3 length: 18 residues. The CDR3 here is CASSPSRDFPLHYNEQFF. In DNA form, the CDR3 reads TGCGCCAGCAGCCCGTCCCGGGACTTCCCCCTACACTACAATGAGCAGTTCTTC.

The V gene is TRBV10-1, the J gene TRBJ2-7, with TRBD1 matching over 9 bases. The length of the CDR3 is 15 residues. Germline V gives CDR1 WNHNN, CDR2 SYGVQD (reference sequence). V gave up 2 bases and J gave up 6 bases; unmatched junction bases: 8. Here the CDR3 reads CASSESGTGFFEQYF. In DNA, the CDR3 is TGCGCCAGCAGTGAGAGCGGGACAGGGTTTTTCGAGCAGTACTTC.

This rearrangement joins TRBV5-6 to TRBJ2-1; 14 bases are shared with TRBD2. This CDR3 spans 15 amino acids. Trimming cost V 2 bases and J 8 bases; bases outside gene matches: 3. CDR1 SGHDT and CDR2 YYEEEE come from the germline V gene. The CDR3 is CASSFGGLAGDEQFF. CDR3 DNA: TGTGCCAGCAGCTTTGGGGGACTAGCGGGAGATGAGCAGTTCTTC.

This chain uses TRBV11-2 with TRBJ2-7; tentatively, D is TRBD2 (5 bases). V was trimmed by 1 base and J by 3 bases, leaving 10 bases between them. Germline loops: CDR1 SGHAT, CDR2 FQNNGV. This CDR3 comprises 14 residues. For the CDR3, the DNA is TGTGCCAGCAGCTTAGCAGCGGACCGCTACGAGCAGTACTTC. Amino acid sequence: CASSLAADRYEQYF.

V usage is TRBV5-1 and J usage is TRBJ1-1; 8 bases align to TRBD1. Germline lookup yields CDR1 SGHRS and CDR2 YFSETQ. The CDR3 spans 17 residues. V was clipped by 0 bases and J by 2 bases; unmatched bases: 9. CDR3: CASSLVGQGSENTEAFF. Here the CDR3 DNA reads TGCGCCAGCAGCTTGGTAGGACAGGGATCAGAAAACACTGAAGCTTTCTTT.